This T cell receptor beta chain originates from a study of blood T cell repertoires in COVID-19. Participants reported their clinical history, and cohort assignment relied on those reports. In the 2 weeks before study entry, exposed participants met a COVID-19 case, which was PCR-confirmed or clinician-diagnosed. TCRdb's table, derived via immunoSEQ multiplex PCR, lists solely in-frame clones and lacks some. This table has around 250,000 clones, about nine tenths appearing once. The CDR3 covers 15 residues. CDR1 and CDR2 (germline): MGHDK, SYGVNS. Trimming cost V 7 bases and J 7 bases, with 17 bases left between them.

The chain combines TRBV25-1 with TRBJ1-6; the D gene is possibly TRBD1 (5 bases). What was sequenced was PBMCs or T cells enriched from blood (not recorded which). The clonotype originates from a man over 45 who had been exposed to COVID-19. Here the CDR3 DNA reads TGTGCCAGCACCAGCGGGGGAGGCAGAAATTCACCCCTCCACTTT. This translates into CASTSGGGRNSPLHF.